This T cell receptor beta chain was sequenced during a study of regulatory T cells in long-lasting Graves disease. Study-level results: Accuracy was perhaps lowered by the small sample size. Between persistent patients, 2,500 to 3,500 public clonotypes were shared, exceeding the 900 to 1,000 shared between new patients.

Regarding time point: newly diagnosed GD, antithyroid drugs for less than 3 months. RNA extracted from PBMCs served as the sequencing template. Both iRepertoire HTBI primers and Arm-PCR of CDR3 regions were used to build the TCR beta libraries. Study processing details: Spanning all samples, the identified segments comprised some 66 TRBV and around 13 TRBJ. TCRdb analysed the multiplex PCR reads with MiXCR anew, one entry per CDR3 protein. V and J calls and clone size were set by TCRdb, not the authors. The sample has about 540,000 distinct CDR3 sequences; 13% are singletons. This clonotype was seen repeatedly, ten times or more. The antigen remains undetermined. V was shortened by 5 bases and J by 7 bases, with 23 bases between the two germline ends. This CDR3 contains 15 residues. The germline V gene has CDR1 SQVTM and CDR2 ANQGSEA. The same data also went into a second study, on T cells in Graves' hyperthyroidism and ophthalmopathy. That paper adds: It was considered stable Graves' hyperthyroidism when ophthalmopathy did not progress within 18 months.

V is TRBV29-1 and J is TRBJ1-1; no firm D call. This clonotype originated in a man between 25 and 39 years old with Graves disease. The sample in question was peripheral blood mononuclear cells (PBMCs), obtained at new diagnosis, from a patient treated with antithyroid drugs. CDR3 sequence: CSVMKSASWPLEAFF. Here the CDR3 DNA reads TGCAGCGTTATGAAGTCAGCTAGTTGGCCACTTGAAGCTTTCTTT.